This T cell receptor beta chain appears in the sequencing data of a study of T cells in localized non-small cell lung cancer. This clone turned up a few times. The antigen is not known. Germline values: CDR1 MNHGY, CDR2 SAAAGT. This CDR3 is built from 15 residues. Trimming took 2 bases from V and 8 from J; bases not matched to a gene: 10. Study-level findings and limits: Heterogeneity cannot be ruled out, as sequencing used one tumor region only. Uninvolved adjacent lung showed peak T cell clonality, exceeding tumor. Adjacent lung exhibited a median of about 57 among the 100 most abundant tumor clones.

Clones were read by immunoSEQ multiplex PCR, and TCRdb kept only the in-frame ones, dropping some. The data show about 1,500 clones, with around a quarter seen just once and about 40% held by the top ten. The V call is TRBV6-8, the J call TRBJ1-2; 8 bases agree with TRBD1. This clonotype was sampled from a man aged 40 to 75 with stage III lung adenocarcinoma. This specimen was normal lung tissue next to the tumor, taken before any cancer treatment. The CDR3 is CASSYAMGQASGYTF. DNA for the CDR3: TGTGCCAGCAGTTACGCTATGGGACAGGCCTCCGGCTACACCTTC.